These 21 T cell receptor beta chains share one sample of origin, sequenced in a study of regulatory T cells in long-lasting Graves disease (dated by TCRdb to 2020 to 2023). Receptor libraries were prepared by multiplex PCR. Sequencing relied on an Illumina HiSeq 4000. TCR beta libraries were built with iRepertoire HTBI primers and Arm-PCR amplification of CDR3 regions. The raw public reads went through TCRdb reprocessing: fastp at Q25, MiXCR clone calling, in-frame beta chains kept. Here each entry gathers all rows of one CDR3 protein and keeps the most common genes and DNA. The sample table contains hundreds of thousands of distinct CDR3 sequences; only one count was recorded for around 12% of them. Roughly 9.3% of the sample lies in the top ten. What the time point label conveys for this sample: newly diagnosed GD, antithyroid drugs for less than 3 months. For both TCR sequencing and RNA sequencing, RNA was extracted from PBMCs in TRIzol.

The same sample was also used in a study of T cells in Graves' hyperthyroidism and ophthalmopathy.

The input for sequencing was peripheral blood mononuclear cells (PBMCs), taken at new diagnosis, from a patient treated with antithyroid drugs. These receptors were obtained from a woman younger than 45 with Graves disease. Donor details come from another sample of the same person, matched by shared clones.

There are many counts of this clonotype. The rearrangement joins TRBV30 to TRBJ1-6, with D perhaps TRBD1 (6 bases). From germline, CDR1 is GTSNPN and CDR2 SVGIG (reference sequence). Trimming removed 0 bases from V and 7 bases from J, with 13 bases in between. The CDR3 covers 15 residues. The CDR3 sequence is CAWSVGGGGNSPLHF. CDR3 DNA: TGTGCCTGGAGTGTTGGAGGGGGAGGAAATTCACCCCTCCACTTT.

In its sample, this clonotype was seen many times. CDR3 sequence: CATRVDYNSPLHF. In DNA form, the CDR3 reads TGTGCCACCAGGGTAGACTATAATTCACCCCTCCACTTT. V is TRBV10-3 and J is TRBJ1-6, with D perhaps TRBD1 (5 bases). Germline CDR1 and CDR2: ENHRY and SYGVKD. This CDR3 has 13 residues. Trimming took 10 bases from V and 3 from J, leaving 10 bases between them.

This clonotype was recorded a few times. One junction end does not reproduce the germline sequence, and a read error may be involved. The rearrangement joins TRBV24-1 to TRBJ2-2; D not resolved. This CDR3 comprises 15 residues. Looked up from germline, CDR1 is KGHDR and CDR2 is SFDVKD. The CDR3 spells CATSGLGQNTGELFF. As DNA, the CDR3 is TGTGCCACCAGTGGTTTGGGCCAAAACACCGGGGAGCTGTTTTTT.

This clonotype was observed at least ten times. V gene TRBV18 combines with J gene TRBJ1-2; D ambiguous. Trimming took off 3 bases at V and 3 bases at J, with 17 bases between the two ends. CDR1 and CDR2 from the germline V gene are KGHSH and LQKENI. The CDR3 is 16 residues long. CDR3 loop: CASSPLGDTRDYGYTF. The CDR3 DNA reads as TGTGCCAGCTCACCTCTCGGCGATACCCGGGACTATGGCTACACCTTC.

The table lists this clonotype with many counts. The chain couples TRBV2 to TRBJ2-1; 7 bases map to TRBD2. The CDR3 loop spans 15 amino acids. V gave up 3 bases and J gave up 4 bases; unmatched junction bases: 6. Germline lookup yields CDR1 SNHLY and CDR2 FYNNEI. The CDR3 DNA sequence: TGTGCCAGCAGTGAGCTAGCGGTAATTTACAATGAGCAGTTCTTC. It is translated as CASSELAVIYNEQFF.

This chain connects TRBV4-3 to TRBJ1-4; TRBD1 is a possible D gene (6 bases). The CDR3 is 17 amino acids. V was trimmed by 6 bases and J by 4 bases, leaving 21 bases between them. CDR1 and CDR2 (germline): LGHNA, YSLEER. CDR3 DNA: TGCGCCAGCAGTCCTAGGGGGGACCTGCCGAGTAATGAAAAACTGTTTTTT. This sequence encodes CASSPRGDLPSNEKLFF.

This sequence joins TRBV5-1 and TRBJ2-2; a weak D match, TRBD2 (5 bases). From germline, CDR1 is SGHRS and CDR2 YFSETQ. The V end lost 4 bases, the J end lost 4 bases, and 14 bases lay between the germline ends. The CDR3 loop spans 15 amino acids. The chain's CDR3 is CASSLSGVGTGELFF. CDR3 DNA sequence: TGCGCCAGCAGCCTCAGCGGAGTAGGCACCGGGGAGCTGTTTTTT.

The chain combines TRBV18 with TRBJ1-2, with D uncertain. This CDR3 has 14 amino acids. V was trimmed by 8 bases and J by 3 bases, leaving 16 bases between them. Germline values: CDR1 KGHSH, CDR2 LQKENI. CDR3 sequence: CASPASERYYGYTF. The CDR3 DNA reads TGTGCCAGCCCCGCCTCCGAGAGATACTATGGCTACACCTTC.

The CDR3 loop is CASSTTGTMGTEAFF. CDR3 DNA: TGTGCCAGTAGTACAACCGGGACTATGGGAACTGAAGCTTTCTTT. V and J are TRBV19 and TRBJ1-1; possible D gene TRBD1, 5 bases. The CDR3 has 15 residues. The V gene lost 4 bases and the J gene lost 5 bases, with 17 bases spanning the gap. Germline V CDR1 and CDR2: LNHDA, SQIVND (reference sequence).

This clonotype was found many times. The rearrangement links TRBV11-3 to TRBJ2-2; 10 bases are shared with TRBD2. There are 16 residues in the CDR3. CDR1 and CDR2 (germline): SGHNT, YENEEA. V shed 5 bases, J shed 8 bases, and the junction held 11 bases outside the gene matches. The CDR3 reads CASSLRAGGPSGELFF. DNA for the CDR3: TGTGCCAGCAGCCTTAGAGCGGGAGGGCCGTCGGGGGAGCTGTTTTTT.

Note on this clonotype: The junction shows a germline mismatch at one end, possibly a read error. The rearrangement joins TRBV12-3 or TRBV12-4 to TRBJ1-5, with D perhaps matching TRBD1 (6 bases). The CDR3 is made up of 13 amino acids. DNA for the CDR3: TGTGCCAGCAGTTTCCAGGGGAATCAGCCCCGGCATTTT. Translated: CASSFQGNQPRHF.

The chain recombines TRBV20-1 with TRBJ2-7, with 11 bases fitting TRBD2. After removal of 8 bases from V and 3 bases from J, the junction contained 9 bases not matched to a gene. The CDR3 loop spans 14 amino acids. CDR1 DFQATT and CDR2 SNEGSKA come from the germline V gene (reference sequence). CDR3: CSTTSLAGVYEQYF. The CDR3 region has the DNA TGCAGTACTACATCACTAGCGGGGGTCTACGAGCAGTACTTC.

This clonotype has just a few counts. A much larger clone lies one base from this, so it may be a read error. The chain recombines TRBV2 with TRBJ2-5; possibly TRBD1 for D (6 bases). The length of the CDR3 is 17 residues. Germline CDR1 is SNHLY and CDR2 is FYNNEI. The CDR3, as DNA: TGTGCCAGCGCGCTGTGGGGGCGAAAACCATCCCATAATGAGCAGATCTTC. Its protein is CASALWGRKPSHNEQIF.

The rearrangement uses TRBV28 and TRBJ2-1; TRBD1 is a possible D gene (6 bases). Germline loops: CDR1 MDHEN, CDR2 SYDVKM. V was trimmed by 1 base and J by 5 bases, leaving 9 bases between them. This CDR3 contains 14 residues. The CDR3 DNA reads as TGTGCCAGCAGTTTATTACAGGGCCACAATGAGCAGTTCTTC. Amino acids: CASSLLQGHNEQFF.

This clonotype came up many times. CDR3 coding DNA: TGTGCCAGCAGCAATCCAGGAGGTGGCTACACCTTC. Its translation is CASSNPGGGYTF. V gene TRBV5-4 combines with J gene TRBJ1-2, with unresolved D. This CDR3 has 12 residues. V was clipped by 4 bases and J by 7 bases, with 11 bases between them. CDR1 and CDR2 from the germline V gene are SGHNT and YYREEE (reference sequence). Variable domain in full (rest from reference TRBV5-4 and TRBJ1-2): ETGVTQSPTHLIKTRGQQVTLRCSSQSGHNTVSWYQQALGQGPQFIFQYYREEENGRGNFPPRFSGLQFPNYSSELNVNALELDDSALYLCASSNPGGGYTFGSGTRLTVV.

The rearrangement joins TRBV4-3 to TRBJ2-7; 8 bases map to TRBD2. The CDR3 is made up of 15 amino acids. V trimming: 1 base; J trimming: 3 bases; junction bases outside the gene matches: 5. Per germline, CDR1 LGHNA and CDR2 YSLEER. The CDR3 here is CASSQVAGGGYEQYF. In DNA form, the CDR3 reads TGCGCCAGCAGCCAAGTGGCGGGGGGAGGCTACGAGCAGTACTTC.

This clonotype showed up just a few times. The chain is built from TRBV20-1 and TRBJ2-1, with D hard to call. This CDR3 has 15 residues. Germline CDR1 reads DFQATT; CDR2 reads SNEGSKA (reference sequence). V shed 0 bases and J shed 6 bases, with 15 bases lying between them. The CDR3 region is CSARDPLKTTNEQFF. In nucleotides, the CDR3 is TGCAGTGCTAGAGATCCCCTCAAAACTACCAATGAGCAGTTCTTC.

Here the CDR3 reads CASSSVFEQYF. CDR3 nucleotides: TGTGCCAGCAGCTCCGTTTTTGAGCAGTATTTT. V gene TRBV7-8 combines with J gene TRBJ2-3, with unresolved D. The CDR3 contains 11 residues. Per the germline V gene, CDR1 is SGHVS and CDR2 is FQNEAQ. Trimming left V 4 bases short and J 11 bases short, with 10 bases between.

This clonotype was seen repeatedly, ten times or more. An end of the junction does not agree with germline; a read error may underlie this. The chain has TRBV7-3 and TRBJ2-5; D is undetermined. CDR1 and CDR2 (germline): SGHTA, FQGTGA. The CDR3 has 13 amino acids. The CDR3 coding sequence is TGTGCCAGCAGCCTAACTAACCAAGAGACCCAGTACTTC. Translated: CASSLTNQETQYF.

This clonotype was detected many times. CDR3 amino acids: CASSEALLDRENNEQFF. The CDR3 DNA sequence: TGTGCCAGCAGTGAAGCGCTTCTGGACAGAGAGAACAATGAGCAGTTCTTC. The chain links TRBV2 to TRBJ2-1, with a weak D call TRBD1 (6 bases). Germline lookup yields CDR1 SNHLY and CDR2 FYNNEI. The CDR3 is 17 residues long. Trimming cost V 0 bases and J 5 bases, with 17 bases left between them.

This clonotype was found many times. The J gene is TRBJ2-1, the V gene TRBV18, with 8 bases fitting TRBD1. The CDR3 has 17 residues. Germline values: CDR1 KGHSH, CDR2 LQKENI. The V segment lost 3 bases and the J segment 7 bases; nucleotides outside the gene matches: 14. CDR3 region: CASSPPYEDRDGNEQFF. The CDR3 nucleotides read TGTGCCAGCTCACCCCCCTACGAGGACAGGGATGGGAATGAGCAGTTCTTC.